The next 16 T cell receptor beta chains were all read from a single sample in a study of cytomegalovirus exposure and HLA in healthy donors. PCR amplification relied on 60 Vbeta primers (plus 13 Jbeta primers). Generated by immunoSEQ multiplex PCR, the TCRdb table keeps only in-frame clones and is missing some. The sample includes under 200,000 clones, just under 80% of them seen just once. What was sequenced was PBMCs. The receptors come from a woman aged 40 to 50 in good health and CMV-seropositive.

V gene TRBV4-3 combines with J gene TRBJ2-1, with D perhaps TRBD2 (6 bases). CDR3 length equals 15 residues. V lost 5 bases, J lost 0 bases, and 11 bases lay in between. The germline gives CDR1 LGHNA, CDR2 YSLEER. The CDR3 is CASSVAASSYNEQFF. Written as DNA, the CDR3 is TGCGCCAGCAGCGTAGCGGCAAGCTCCTACAATGAGCAGTTCTTC.

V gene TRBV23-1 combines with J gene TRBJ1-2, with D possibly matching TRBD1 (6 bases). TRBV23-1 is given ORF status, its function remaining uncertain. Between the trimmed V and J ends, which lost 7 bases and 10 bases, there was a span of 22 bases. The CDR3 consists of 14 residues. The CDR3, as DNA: TGCGCCAGCAACTTTTTTCCTATGGGGGCTGTCTACACCTTC. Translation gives CASNFFPMGAVYTF.

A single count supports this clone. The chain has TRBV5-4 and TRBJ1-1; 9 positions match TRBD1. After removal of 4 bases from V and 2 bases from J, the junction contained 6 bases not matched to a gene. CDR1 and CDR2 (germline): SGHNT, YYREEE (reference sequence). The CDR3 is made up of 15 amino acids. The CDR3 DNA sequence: TGTGCCAGCAGCCGACCGGGACAGGGAAACACTGAAGCTTTCTTT. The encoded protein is CASSRPGQGNTEAFF.

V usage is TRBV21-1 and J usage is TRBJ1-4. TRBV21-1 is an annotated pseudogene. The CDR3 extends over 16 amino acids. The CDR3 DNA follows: TGTGCCAGCAGCAAATCATTGGGGGGGGTCGGGGAAAAACTGTTTTTT. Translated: CASSKSLGGVGEKLFF.

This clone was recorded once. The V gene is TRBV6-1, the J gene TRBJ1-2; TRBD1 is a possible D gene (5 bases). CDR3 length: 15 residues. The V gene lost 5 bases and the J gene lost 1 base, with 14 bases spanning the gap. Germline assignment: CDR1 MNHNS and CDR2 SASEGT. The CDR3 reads CASSRTGVINYGYTF. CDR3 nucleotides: TGTGCCAGCAGTCGCACAGGCGTCATTAACTATGGCTACACCTTC.

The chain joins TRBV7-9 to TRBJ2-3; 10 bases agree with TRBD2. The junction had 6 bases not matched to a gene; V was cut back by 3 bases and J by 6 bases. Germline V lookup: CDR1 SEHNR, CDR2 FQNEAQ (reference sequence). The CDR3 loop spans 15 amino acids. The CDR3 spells CASSFSSGGKDTQYF. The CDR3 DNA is TGTGCCAGCAGCTTCTCTAGCGGGGGAAAGGATACGCAGTATTTT.

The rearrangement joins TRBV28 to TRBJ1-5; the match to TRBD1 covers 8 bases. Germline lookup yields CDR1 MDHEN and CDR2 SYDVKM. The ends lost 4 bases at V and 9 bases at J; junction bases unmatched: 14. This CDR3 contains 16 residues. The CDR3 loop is CASSSQVGQGSRPQHF. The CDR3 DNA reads TGTGCCAGCAGTTCACAAGTCGGACAGGGTAGCAGGCCCCAGCATTTT.

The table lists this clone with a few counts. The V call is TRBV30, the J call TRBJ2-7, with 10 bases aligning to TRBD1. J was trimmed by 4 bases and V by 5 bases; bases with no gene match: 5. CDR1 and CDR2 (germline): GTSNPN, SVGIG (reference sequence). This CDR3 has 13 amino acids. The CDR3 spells CAWGDRGWYEQYF. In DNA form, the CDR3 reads TGTGCCTGGGGGGACAGGGGCTGGTACGAGCAGTACTTC.

Here the CDR3 DNA reads TGTGCCAGCAGCGTAGAAGCTTCAAACACCATATATTTT. This gives the protein CASSVEASNTIYF. This chain joins TRBV9 and TRBJ1-3; no definite D call. The germline gives CDR1 SGDLS, CDR2 YYNGEE. Trimming shortened V by 0 bases and J by 6 bases, and 7 bases separated the two germline ends. This CDR3 contains 13 residues.

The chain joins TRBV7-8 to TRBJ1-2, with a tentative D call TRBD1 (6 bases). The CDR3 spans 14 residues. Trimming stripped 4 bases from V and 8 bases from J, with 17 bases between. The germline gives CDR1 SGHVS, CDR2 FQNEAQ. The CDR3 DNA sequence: TGTGCCAGCAGCTCGGGACACCCCATAAACGGCTACACCTTC. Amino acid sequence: CASSSGHPINGYTF.

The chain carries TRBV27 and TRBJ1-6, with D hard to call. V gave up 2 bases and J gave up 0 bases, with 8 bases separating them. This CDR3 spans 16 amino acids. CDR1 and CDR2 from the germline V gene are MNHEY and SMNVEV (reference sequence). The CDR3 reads CASSLKRGSYNSPLHF. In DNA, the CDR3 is TGTGCCAGCAGTTTAAAGCGGGGCTCCTATAATTCACCCCTCCACTTT.

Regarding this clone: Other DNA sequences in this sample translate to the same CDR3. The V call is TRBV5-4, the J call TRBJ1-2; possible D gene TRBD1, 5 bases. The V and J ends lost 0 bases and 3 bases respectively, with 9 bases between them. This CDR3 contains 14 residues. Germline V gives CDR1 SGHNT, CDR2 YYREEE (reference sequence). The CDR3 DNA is TGTGCCAGCAGCTTGGCGGGCAGGGACTATGGCTACACCTTC. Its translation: CASSLAGRDYGYTF.

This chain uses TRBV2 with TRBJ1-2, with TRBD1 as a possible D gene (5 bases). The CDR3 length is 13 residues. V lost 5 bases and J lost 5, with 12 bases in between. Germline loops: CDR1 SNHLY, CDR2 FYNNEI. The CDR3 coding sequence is TGTGCCAGCAGTCCGACAGTTTCTTATGGCTACACCTTC. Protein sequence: CASSPTVSYGYTF.

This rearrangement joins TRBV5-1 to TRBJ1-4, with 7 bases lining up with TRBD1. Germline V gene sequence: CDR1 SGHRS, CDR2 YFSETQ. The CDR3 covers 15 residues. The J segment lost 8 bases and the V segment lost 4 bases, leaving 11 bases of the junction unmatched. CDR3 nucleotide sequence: TGCGCCAGCAGCGTGGGAGGAATAGGGGGCGAAAAACTGTTTTTT. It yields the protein CASSVGGIGGEKLFF.

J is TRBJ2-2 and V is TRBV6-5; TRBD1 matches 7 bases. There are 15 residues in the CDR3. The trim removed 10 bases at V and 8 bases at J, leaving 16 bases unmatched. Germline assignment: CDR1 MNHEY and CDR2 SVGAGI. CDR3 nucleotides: TGTGCCACCAGGGGGTATTTCGGTCAGGGTGGGGAGCTGTTTTTT. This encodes CATRGYFGQGGELFF.

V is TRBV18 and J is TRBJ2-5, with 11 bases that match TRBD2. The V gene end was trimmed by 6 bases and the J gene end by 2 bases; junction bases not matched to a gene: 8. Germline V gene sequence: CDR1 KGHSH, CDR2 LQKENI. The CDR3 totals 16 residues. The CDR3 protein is CASSQLAGAEQETQYF. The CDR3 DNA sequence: TGTGCCAGCTCCCAACTAGCGGGGGCCGAACAAGAGACCCAGTACTTC.